Listed here is a single TCR beta chain. Additional DNA sequences in this sample encode the identical CDR3. The authors' processing: Nucleated cell number was recorded as an estimate derived from reference gene primer amplification. Method: immunoSEQ multiplex PCR; TCRdb's copy keeps in-frame clones and lacks some. V and J calls and clone size are given by that table; D and trimming were obtained from the DNA. Of roughly 350,000 clones in the sample, over 80% are singletons; the top ten hold more than 5%. These data belong to a study of blood T cell repertoires in COVID-19. As for the study in general: Collection of acute and convalescent COVID-19 samples took place in the United States, Italy and Spain. PBMCs, B-cell-depleted T cells, or T cells were the source of the cDNA or gDNA that made up the material.

Seattle cases were enrolled at active infection and followed longitudinally. Germline V gene lookup returns CDR1 GTSNPN and CDR2 SVGIG (reference sequence). The CDR3 is 15 amino acids. V lost 0 bases, J lost 0 bases, and 11 bases lay in between. The V and J genes are TRBV30 and TRBJ1-2; D remains ambiguous. The TCR originated in a woman aged 45-65 years with COVID-19, enrolled during active disease. Sequencing was done on a sample of peripheral blood. CDR3 in amino acids: CAWSVGRGSNYGYTF. CDR3 bases: TGTGCCTGGAGTGTAGGGCGGGGATCTAACTATGGCTACACCTTC.